In this sample, the clone carrying this TCR beta chain turned up once. This entry belongs to a study of T cell responses to AZD1222 COVID-19 vaccine. The data were produced by immunoSEQ multiplex PCR, yet TCRdb's version contains in-frame clones alone and is incomplete. The sample lists some 170,000 clones, approximately 90% occurring once. The J segment lost 6 bases and the V segment lost 5 bases, leaving 7 bases of the junction unmatched. Germline V gives CDR1 MNHEY, CDR2 SVGAGI. The CDR3 runs to 13 residues. The specimen comprised peripheral blood, sampled 28 days after the second dose of the MenACWY control vaccine. V gene TRBV6-5 combines with J gene TRBJ2-7; 7 nucleotides line up with TRBD2. This receptor was identified in an adult who received the MenACWY meningococcal vaccine as a control. CDR3 DNA sequence: TGTGCCAGCAGTCGGGACTACGAGATCGAGCAGTACTTC. Its protein is CASSRDYEIEQYF.